This passage covers 32 T cell receptor beta chains from one sample sequenced in a study of blood T cell repertoires in COVID-19. The repertoire was sequenced with immunoSEQ multiplex PCR; TCRdb's copy has only in-frame clones and lacks some. This sample has 50,000 or so clones, with roughly 91% found just once. Input material: peripheral blood. All receptors come from a man between 45 and 60 years old with active COVID-19.

This chain links TRBV19 with TRBJ2-4; 12 positions match TRBD1. V gave up 8 bases and J gave up 0 bases; unmatched junction bases: 8. The CDR3 has 17 residues. Germline CDR1 reads LNHDA; CDR2 reads SQIVND (reference sequence). The CDR3 loop reads CASGGDRGQGAKNIQYF. CDR3 sequence (DNA): TGTGCCAGTGGAGGGGACAGGGGGCAAGGAGCCAAAAACATTCAGTACTTC. Full variable domain (remainder filled in from reference TRBV19 and TRBJ2-4): DGGITQSPKYLFRKEGQNVTLSCEQNLNHDAMYWYRQDPGQGLRLIYYSQIVNDFQKGDIAEGYSVSREKKESFPLTVTSAQKNPTAFYLCASGGDRGQGAKNIQYFGAGTRLSVL.

The chain couples TRBV5-6 to TRBJ2-3; 11 bases are shared with TRBD2. Germline loops: CDR1 SGHDT, CDR2 YYEEEE. V dropped 2 bases and J dropped 1; count of bases not matched to a gene: 0. The CDR3 is made up of 15 amino acids. The CDR3 protein is CASSFSGRGTDTQYF. The CDR3 DNA is TGTGCCAGCAGCTTTAGCGGGAGGGGCACAGATACGCAGTATTTT.

V usage is TRBV4-2 and J usage is TRBJ2-3; D is perhaps TRBD1 (5 bases). V lost 1 base and J 6 bases, leaving 14 bases between the germline ends. This CDR3 contains 15 residues. Germline V gene lookup returns CDR1 LGHNA and CDR2 YNFKEQ. Here the CDR3 reads CASSQVAGMADTQYF. The DNA for the CDR3 is TGTGCCAGCAGCCAAGTCGCAGGGATGGCGGATACGCAGTATTTT.

The chain uses TRBV5-1 and TRBJ2-5, with D perhaps TRBD2 (6 bases). Trimming shortened V by 4 bases and J by 2 bases, and 21 bases separated the two germline ends. Germline assignment: CDR1 SGHRS and CDR2 YFSETQ. CDR3 length: 17 residues. CDR3: CASSPGLEVREQETQYF. CDR3 DNA: TGCGCCAGCAGCCCTGGGCTTGAGGTACGGGAGCAAGAGACCCAGTACTTC.

The V and J genes are TRBV11-2 and TRBJ2-5; D remains ambiguous. CDR3 length: 16 residues. Trimming cost V 1 base and J 0 bases, with 12 bases left between them. Germline V lookup: CDR1 SGHAT, CDR2 FQNNGV. The CDR3 region is CASSLGLRAYQETQYF. CDR3 DNA sequence: TGTGCCAGCAGCTTAGGTTTGCGCGCGTACCAAGAGACCCAGTACTTC.

The V call is TRBV7-2, the J call TRBJ1-5, with unresolved D. Trimming removed 5 bases from V and 5 bases from J, with 10 bases in between. The CDR3 consists of 13 residues. The germline V gene has CDR1 SGHTA and CDR2 FQGNSA. The CDR3 region is CASSVFVDQPQHF. CDR3 nucleotides: TGTGCCAGCAGCGTCTTCGTTGATCAGCCCCAGCATTTT.

The chain combines TRBV5-1 with TRBJ2-7; 9 nucleotides align to TRBD2. This CDR3 has 16 residues. Per germline, CDR1 SGHRS and CDR2 YFSETQ. Trimming removed 3 bases from V and 3 bases from J; junction bases left unmatched: 10. In DNA form, the CDR3 reads TGCGCCAGCAGCTCACCTAGCGGGACGGGGGGCTACGAGCAGTACTTC. The encoded protein is CASSSPSGTGGYEQYF.

This chain joins TRBV12-5 and TRBJ2-7; weak D call: TRBD1 (6 bases). Trimming removed 1 base from V and 3 bases from J, with 16 bases in between. CDR1 and CDR2 (germline): LGHNT, FRNRAP. CDR3 length: 16 residues. CDR3 loop: CASGLATSDRIYEQYF. The DNA of the CDR3 is TGTGCTAGTGGTTTGGCCACGTCAGACAGGATCTACGAGCAGTACTTC.

This clone was counted a few times. The chain combines TRBV5-1 with TRBJ1-2, with 7 bases lining up with TRBD1. Germline V gives CDR1 SGHRS, CDR2 YFSETQ. The V gene end was trimmed by 1 base and the J gene end by 2 bases; junction bases not matched to a gene: 5. This CDR3 contains 15 residues. This chain's CDR3 is CASSLLDRTNYGYTF. For the CDR3, the DNA is TGCGCCAGCAGCTTGTTGGACAGGACCAACTATGGCTACACCTTC.

The CDR3 sequence: CASSPTYEQYF. Here the CDR3 DNA reads TGTGCCAGCAGCCCCACCTACGAGCAGTACTTC. V is TRBV7-9 and J is TRBJ2-7, with no clear D. The CDR3 runs to 11 residues. V lost 5 bases to trimming and J lost 2 bases, with 4 bases between them. Germline CDR1 SEHNR, CDR2 FQNEAQ (reference sequence).

This clone was detected only a few times. The rearrangement links TRBV5-1 to TRBJ2-1; 10 bases are a match to TRBD2. The germline gives CDR1 SGHRS, CDR2 YFSETQ. V gave up 2 bases and J gave up 15 bases; unmatched junction bases: 11. CDR3 length: 14 amino acids. CDR3 sequence (DNA): TGCGCCAGCAGCTTCCTAGCGGGAGCTCCCAACCCGTTCTTC. It codes for CASSFLAGAPNPFF.

This chain uses TRBV7-9 with TRBJ2-3, with TRBD1 as a possible D gene (6 bases). V was shortened by 5 bases and J by 3 bases, with 15 bases between the two germline ends. Germline lookup yields CDR1 SEHNR and CDR2 FQNEAQ (reference sequence). The CDR3 loop spans 15 amino acids. CDR3 sequence reads: CASSPVLQGTDTQYF. Here the CDR3 DNA reads TGTGCCAGCAGCCCCGTACTGCAGGGGACAGATACGCAGTATTTT.

The chain employs TRBV18 and TRBJ2-3; TRBD1 matches 7 bases. Germline V CDR1 and CDR2: KGHSH, LQKENI. The CDR3 spans 16 residues. V trimming: 5 bases; J trimming: 4 bases; junction bases outside the gene matches: 12. This CDR3 reads CASSSFDRARADTQYF. DNA of the CDR3: TGTGCCAGCTCATCCTTTGACAGGGCGAGGGCAGATACGCAGTATTTT.

The chain is built from TRBV4-2 and TRBJ2-1, with 8 bases identical to TRBD2. J gave up 6 bases and V 1 base, and 5 bases lay outside the gene matches. The CDR3 consists of 15 residues. Per the germline V gene, CDR1 is LGHNA and CDR2 is YNFKEQ. The CDR3 reads CASSQGASGSNEQFF. The CDR3 DNA follows: TGTGCCAGCAGCCAAGGGGCTAGCGGGTCCAATGAGCAGTTCTTC.

J is TRBJ2-7 and V is TRBV2; 10 bases align to TRBD1. CDR1 is SNHLY and CDR2 is FYNNEI in the germline V gene. The CDR3 sequence is 15 residues long. V lost 3 bases to trimming and J lost 3 bases; unmatched junction nucleotides: 5. In DNA form, the CDR3 reads TGTGCCAGCAGTGATAACCGGGACAGGGGCTACGAGCAGTACTTC. It is translated as CASSDNRDRGYEQYF.

The chain employs TRBV27 and TRBJ2-7; 8 bases fit TRBD1. V was pared by 5 bases and J by 7 bases, with 7 bases of the junction left unmatched. The CDR3 loop spans 13 amino acids. Germline V gene sequence: CDR1 MNHEY, CDR2 SMNVEV (reference sequence). The chain's CDR3 is CASSAHRGSEQYF. CDR3 sequence (DNA): TGTGCCAGCAGTGCCCACAGGGGGTCGGAGCAGTACTTC.

V gene TRBV30 combines with J gene TRBJ2-2; D unclear. The CDR3 contains 12 residues. Germline V gene sequence: CDR1 GTSNPN, CDR2 SVGIG (reference sequence). Trimming removed 3 bases at V and 8 bases at J, with 10 bases between. CDR3 bases: TGTGCCTGGAGGACATTTACTGGGGAGCTGTTTTTT. It specifies CAWRTFTGELFF.

The gene calls are TRBV12-3 or TRBV12-4 and TRBJ1-1; D is ambiguous. This CDR3 is built from 13 residues. The V end was cut by 5 bases, the J end by 2 bases, with 9 bases between. For the CDR3, the DNA is TGTGCCAGCAGTATACAGCATAACACTGAAGCTTTCTTT. Encoded protein: CASSIQHNTEAFF.

This clone came up once. The rearrangement links TRBV10-1 to TRBJ2-7, with 8 positions matching TRBD1. J lost 2 bases, V lost 4 bases, and 7 bases had no gene match. The CDR3 has 15 amino acids. CDR1 is WNHNN, CDR2 SYGVQD, per germline (reference sequence). In DNA form, the CDR3 reads TGCGCCAGCAGTGTCCGGACAGGGCCTGCCTACGAGCAGTACTTC. Protein product: CASSVRTGPAYEQYF.

The chain links TRBV11-2 to TRBJ2-1, with D possibly TRBD1 on 5 matching bases. The germline V and J ends were trimmed by 1 base and 2 bases, with 9 bases remaining between them. The germline CDR1 and CDR2 sequences are SGHAT and FQNNGV. The CDR3 loop spans 15 amino acids. Here the CDR3 reads CASSLGQTAYNEQFF. The CDR3 region has the DNA TGTGCCAGCAGCTTAGGACAGACAGCCTACAATGAGCAGTTCTTC.

The V and J genes are TRBV20-1 and TRBJ1-2; D is perhaps TRBD1 (5 bases). CDR3 length: 10 amino acids. V lost 7 bases and J 7 bases, leaving 10 bases between the germline ends. Germline-derived CDR1 and CDR2 are DFQATT and SNEGSKA (reference sequence). CDR3 sequence: CSGQGIGYTF. For the CDR3, the DNA is TGCAGTGGGCAGGGAATTGGCTACACCTTC.

The chain links TRBV19 to TRBJ1-5; 7 positions agree with TRBD1. J gave up 4 bases and V 9 bases, and 12 bases lay outside the gene matches. The CDR3 extends over 15 amino acids. Germline loops: CDR1 LNHDA, CDR2 SQIVND (reference sequence). The CDR3 loop reads CASSFGATGNQPQHF. The CDR3 coding sequence is TGTGCCAGCAGCTTTGGGGCGACAGGGAATCAGCCCCAGCATTTT.

V gene TRBV7-8 combines with J gene TRBJ2-2, with 13 bases that match TRBD2. The germline CDR1 and CDR2 sequences are SGHVS and FQNEAQ. The CDR3 is made up of 16 amino acids. V gave up 5 bases and J gave up 6 bases; unmatched junction bases: 6. As DNA, the CDR3 is TGTGCCAGCAGCCTAACTAGCGGGGGGGCCGCCGGGGAGCTGTTTTTT. Translating it yields CASSLTSGGAAGELFF.

The CDR3 nucleotides read TGTGCCAGCAGCCAAGATCAGGGTAGGGTGGACACTGAAGCTTTCTTT. It is translated as CASSQDQGRVDTEAFF. The chain couples TRBV14 to TRBJ1-1, with D possibly TRBD1 on 5 matching bases. Germline CDR1 reads SGHDN; CDR2 reads FVKESK. This CDR3 comprises 16 residues. V was cut by 0 bases and J by 3 bases, with 14 bases left in between.

The chain couples TRBV6-2 or TRBV6-3 to TRBJ2-3, with D possibly being TRBD2 (7 bases). The ends were cut back, 10 bases at V and 1 base at J, with 18 bases in the middle. Per the germline V gene, CDR1 is MNHEY and CDR2 is SVGEGT. The CDR3 covers 15 residues. The CDR3 region is CATNPPGGRTDTQYF. The CDR3 region has the DNA TGTGCCACCAACCCCCCGGGGGGCCGCACAGATACGCAGTATTTT.

This sequence joins TRBV5-1 and TRBJ1-4, with D unresolved. CDR3 size: 11 residues. Per germline, CDR1 SGHRS and CDR2 YFSETQ. V gave up 3 bases and J gave up 10 bases, with 7 bases separating them. CDR3 sequence: CASSSRGKLFF. CDR3 DNA: TGCGCCAGCAGCTCCCGCGGAAAACTGTTTTTT.

This clone has just one count. This chain links TRBV5-1 with TRBJ2-7; the D gene is possibly TRBD1 (5 bases). Germline V gene sequence: CDR1 SGHRS, CDR2 YFSETQ. The CDR3 is 14 residues long. V lost 0 bases and J lost 3, with 10 bases in between. The CDR3 DNA is TGCGCCAGCAGCTTGGAGAAGGGGCACTACGAGCAGTACTTC. Amino acid sequence: CASSLEKGHYEQYF.

The genes are TRBV3-1 (or the pseudogene TRBV3-2) and TRBJ1-5; TRBD1 is a possible D gene (6 bases). V was trimmed by 4 bases and J by 3 bases, leaving 10 bases between them. Germline V lookup: CDR1 LGHDT, CDR2 YNNKEL (reference sequence). This CDR3 region has 14 residues. The CDR3 reads CASSRTVTNQPQHF. CDR3 DNA: TGTGCCAGCAGCCGGACAGTAACCAATCAGCCCCAGCATTTT.

This chain uses TRBV19 with TRBJ2-4, with D possibly TRBD2 on 6 matching bases. Germline CDR1 and CDR2: LNHDA and SQIVND (reference sequence). CDR3 size: 14 residues. With 5 bases removed from V and 7 bases from J, the gap between germline ends came to 15 bases. CDR3 residues: CASSRQGLGNIQYF. The CDR3 DNA is TGTGCCAGTAGTCGGCAGGGACTGGGGAACATTCAGTACTTC.

V and J are TRBV14 and TRBJ1-1; D gene unclear. Germline loops: CDR1 SGHDN, CDR2 FVKESK. The CDR3 has 13 amino acids. The V end was cut by 4 bases, the J end by 10 bases, with 16 bases between. The CDR3 spells CASSLGGSGLAFF. CDR3 sequence (DNA): TGTGCCAGCAGCCTCGGAGGGTCAGGTCTAGCTTTCTTT.

This clone is a singleton in its sample. This chain links TRBV2 with TRBJ1-2; the D gene is possibly TRBD1 (5 bases). The CDR3 runs 13 residues. V gave up 2 bases and J gave up 2 bases, with 6 bases separating them. Germline V gene data show CDR1 as SNHLY and CDR2 as FYNNEI. CDR3 sequence (DNA): TGTGCCAGCAGTGAACAGGGAAACTATGGCTACACCTTC. It yields the protein CASSEQGNYGYTF.

This clone was found once. The chain recombines TRBV5-6 with TRBJ1-2; D ambiguous. This CDR3 spans 16 amino acids. CDR1 is SGHDT, CDR2 YYEEEE, per germline. Trimming shortened V by 6 bases and J by 1 base, and 19 bases separated the two germline ends. The CDR3 protein is CASTRFSEPLNYGYTF. CDR3 bases: TGTGCCAGCACTCGTTTTTCGGAGCCTCTTAACTATGGCTACACCTTC.